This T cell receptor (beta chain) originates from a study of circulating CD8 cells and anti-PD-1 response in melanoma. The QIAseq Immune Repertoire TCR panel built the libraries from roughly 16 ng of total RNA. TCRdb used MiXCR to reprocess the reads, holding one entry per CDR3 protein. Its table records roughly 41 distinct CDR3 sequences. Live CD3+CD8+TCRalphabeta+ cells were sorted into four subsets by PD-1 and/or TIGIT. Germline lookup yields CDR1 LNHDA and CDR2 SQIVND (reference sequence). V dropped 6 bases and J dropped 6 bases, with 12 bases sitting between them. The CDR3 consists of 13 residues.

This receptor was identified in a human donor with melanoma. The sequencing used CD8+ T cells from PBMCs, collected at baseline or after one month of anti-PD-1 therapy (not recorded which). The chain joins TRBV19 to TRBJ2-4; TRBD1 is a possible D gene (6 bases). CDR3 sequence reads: CASRDSLGNIQYF. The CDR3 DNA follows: TGTGCCAGTAGGGACAGCCTGGGAAACATTCAGTACTTC.